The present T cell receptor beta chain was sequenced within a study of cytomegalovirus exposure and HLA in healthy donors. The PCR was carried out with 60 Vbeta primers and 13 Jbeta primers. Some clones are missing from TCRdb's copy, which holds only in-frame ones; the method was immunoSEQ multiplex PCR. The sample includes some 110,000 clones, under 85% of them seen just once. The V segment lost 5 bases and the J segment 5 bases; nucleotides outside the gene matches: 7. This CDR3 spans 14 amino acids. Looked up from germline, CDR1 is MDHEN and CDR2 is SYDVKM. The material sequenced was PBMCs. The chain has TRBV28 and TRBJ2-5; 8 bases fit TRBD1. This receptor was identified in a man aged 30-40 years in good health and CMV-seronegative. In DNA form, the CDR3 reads TGTGCCAGCAGTCTCAGGGGGCCCCGGGAGACCCAGTACTTC. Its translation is CASSLRGPRETQYF.